Shown below are 17 T cell receptor beta chains from a single sample sequenced in a study of T-cell memory formation after mild COVID-19. TCRdb re-called the 5' RACE reads with MiXCR, one entry per CDR3 protein. There are about 620,000 distinct CDR3 sequences in the sample; more than 15% occur only once, and 12% lies in the top ten. Sample: PBMCs or a T cell subset sorted from them (not recorded which). The source is an adult woman who had mild COVID-19 (a few samples of this study predate the infection). Cell type and time point are not known.

The rearrangement uses TRBV19 and TRBJ2-7, with TRBD1 identical over 10 bases. Germline V lookup: CDR1 LNHDA, CDR2 SQIVND (reference sequence). The CDR3 loop spans 15 amino acids. Trimming removed 4 bases from V and 5 bases from J; junction bases left unmatched: 8. CDR3 sequence (DNA): TGTGCCAGTAGTACCCGGGACAGGGGTATCAACGAGCAGTACTTC. It specifies CASSTRDRGINEQYF.

This clonotype was seen a few times. The chain uses TRBV4-2 and TRBJ2-3, with D possibly being TRBD1 or TRBD2 (5 bases each). The V gene's germline CDR1 is LGHNA and CDR2 YNFKEQ. V was shortened by 5 bases and J by 1 base, with 19 bases between the two germline ends. The CDR3 loop spans 17 amino acids. The CDR3 loop is CASSGTDEPRRTDTQYF. For the CDR3, the DNA is TGTGCCAGCAGCGGGACCGACGAGCCGAGGCGCACAGATACGCAGTATTTT.

V usage is TRBV7-9 and J usage is TRBJ2-5; 7 nucleotides align to TRBD2. V dropped 5 bases and J dropped 5; count of bases not matched to a gene: 11. The CDR3 has 15 residues. Germline lookup yields CDR1 SEHNR and CDR2 FQNEAQ (reference sequence). The CDR3 region has the DNA TGTGCCAGCAGCCCCCGGTTTGCGGGGGATGAGACCCAGTACTTC. Translating gives CASSPRFAGDETQYF.

This clonotype was observed a handful of times. The DNA of the CDR3 is TGTGCCAGCAGTTGGAGTGGCGGGGCCCAGCCCCAGCATTTT. The encoded protein is CASSWSGGAQPQHF. The V and J genes are TRBV27 and TRBJ1-5, with D possibly matching TRBD1 (5 bases). Between the trimmed V and J ends, which lost 4 bases and 7 bases, there was a span of 14 bases. Germline CDR1 and CDR2: MNHEY and SMNVEV (reference sequence). This CDR3 has 14 amino acids.

The gene calls are TRBV12-3 or TRBV12-4 and TRBJ1-2; D not certain. This CDR3 contains 12 residues. The V and J ends lost 2 bases and 4 bases respectively, with 5 bases between them. The CDR3 loop reads CASSLYSYGYTF. As DNA, the CDR3 is TGTGCCAGCAGTTTATACAGCTATGGCTACACCTTC.

This chain joins TRBV6-1 and TRBJ1-2; D perhaps matches TRBD1 (6 bases). Germline V gene sequence: CDR1 MNHNS, CDR2 SASEGT. Trimming pared 1 base from V and 5 bases from J, leaving 11 bases between. CDR3 length equals 14 residues. The CDR3 bases are TGTGCCAGCAGTGAAGTACAGGGAGGGTATGGCTACACCTTC. It is translated as CASSEVQGGYGYTF.

V usage is TRBV11-3 and J usage is TRBJ2-5; 7 bases fit TRBD1. Losses at the gene ends were 4 bases for V and 7 bases for J; bases not matched to a gene: 6. This CDR3 has 13 residues. The V gene's germline CDR1 is SGHNT and CDR2 YENEEA. This chain's CDR3 is CASSSQGSGTQYF. CDR3 coding DNA: TGTGCCAGCAGCTCACAGGGGTCCGGGACCCAGTACTTC.

This clonotype was detected a few times. The chain links TRBV19 to TRBJ2-2; 7 bases fit TRBD1. Looked up from germline, CDR1 is LNHDA and CDR2 is SQIVND (reference sequence). V was clipped by 6 bases and J by 1 base; unmatched bases: 5. CDR3 length: 15 residues. CDR3 loop: CASRQDRMNTGELFF. The CDR3 DNA is TGTGCCAGTAGACAGGACAGGATGAACACCGGGGAGCTGTTTTTT.

In this sample, this clonotype turned up a few times. CDR3 bases: TGTGCCATCAGTGAGATGGAGACCCAGTACTTC. It is translated as CAISEMETQYF. This chain connects TRBV10-3 to TRBJ2-5; D gene ambiguous. V gave up 2 bases and J gave up 5 bases, with 3 bases separating them. The CDR3 consists of 11 residues. Germline CDR1 is ENHRY and CDR2 is SYGVKD.

The V call is TRBV7-9, the J call TRBJ2-6; TRBD2 might be the D (6 bases). This CDR3 contains 16 residues. From germline, CDR1 is SEHNR and CDR2 FQNEAQ (reference sequence). Trimming removed 2 bases from V and 4 bases from J, with 12 bases in between. The DNA for the CDR3 is TGTGCCAGCAGCTTACGCGGGGCGCAAGGGGCCAACGTCCTGACTTTC. Translation: CASSLRGAQGANVLTF.

This clonotype was seen repeatedly, ten times or more. The V gene is TRBV4-2, the J gene TRBJ2-5, with D possibly matching TRBD1 (5 bases). This CDR3 is built from 14 residues. Germline CDR1 is LGHNA and CDR2 is YNFKEQ. Trimming stripped 0 bases from V and 3 bases from J, with 8 bases between. The CDR3 protein is CASSQEVREETQYF. CDR3 DNA: TGTGCCAGCAGCCAAGAGGTCAGGGAAGAGACCCAGTACTTC.

Only a few counts were recorded for this clonotype. The rearrangement joins TRBV10-3 to TRBJ1-1; perhaps TRBD1 as D (5 bases). This CDR3 has 15 amino acids. V was shortened by 0 bases and J by 8 bases, with 16 bases between the two germline ends. Germline V gives CDR1 ENHRY, CDR2 SYGVKD. CDR3 region: CAISESVGVSPEAFF. The CDR3 DNA sequence: TGTGCCATCAGTGAGTCGGTAGGGGTTTCTCCCGAAGCTTTCTTT.

The chain recombines TRBV6-5 with TRBJ2-7; 7 nucleotides match TRBD1. Germline loops: CDR1 MNHEY, CDR2 SVGAGI. The V and J ends lost 5 bases and 0 bases, in that order; junction bases with no gene match: 4. The CDR3 contains 14 residues. CDR3 in amino acids: CASSRGQLSYEQYF. The CDR3 bases are TGTGCCAGCAGTAGGGGACAGCTCTCCTACGAGCAGTACTTC.

The rearrangement uses TRBV4-1 and TRBJ1-1; no definite D call. V was pared by 0 bases and J by 4 bases, with 15 bases between. The CDR3 sequence is 16 residues long. Germline V gene lookup returns CDR1 MGHRA and CDR2 YSYEKL. CDR3 DNA sequence: TGCGCCAGCAGCCAAGAGTCCTCGTCCCCCGGCACTGAAGCTTTCTTT. Protein product: CASSQESSSPGTEAFF.

The rearrangement links TRBV18 to TRBJ1-6; no firm D call. The germline V and J ends were trimmed by 3 bases and 7 bases, with 13 bases remaining between them. Germline V gene sequence: CDR1 KGHSH, CDR2 LQKENI. This CDR3 is 15 amino acids long. The CDR3 protein is CASSPSLAVNSPLHF. The CDR3 DNA is TGTGCCAGCTCACCGAGCCTGGCGGTAAATTCACCCCTCCACTTT.

A few counts support this clonotype. The chain recombines TRBV21-1 with TRBJ1-4. TRBV21-1 represents a pseudogene. The CDR3 runs 16 residues. This chain's CDR3 is CASSAGALATNEKLFF. For the CDR3, the DNA is TGTGCCAGCAGCGCCGGAGCCCTCGCAACTAATGAAAAACTGTTTTTT.

In this sample, this clonotype turned up a few times. CDR3: CASSPPDRAHEQFF. CDR3 bases: TGCGCCAGCAGCCCTCCGGACAGGGCTCATGAGCAGTTCTTC. This chain joins TRBV5-1 and TRBJ2-1; 8 bases fit TRBD1. The germline V gene encodes CDR1 SGHRS and CDR2 YFSETQ. V gave up 4 bases and J gave up 8 bases; unmatched junction bases: 8. The CDR3 has 14 amino acids.